This TCR beta chain stems from a study of blood T cell repertoires in COVID-19. At the level of the study: Sites across the United States, Italy and Spain contributed samples from acute and convalescent COVID-19. T cells, B-cell-depleted T cells, or PBMCs supplied cDNA or gDNA.

The data were produced by immunoSEQ multiplex PCR, yet TCRdb's version contains in-frame clones alone and is incomplete. The repertoire has roughly 120,000 clones, roughly 87% of them found once; the top ten carry approximately 11%. Trimming shortened V by 2 bases and J by 10 bases, and 12 bases separated the two germline ends. The germline V gene has CDR1 LGHDT and CDR2 YNNKEL (reference sequence). The CDR3 covers 14 residues. Sequenced: peripheral blood. V usage is TRBV3-1 (or the pseudogene TRBV3-2) and J usage is TRBJ1-6; D possibly corresponds to TRBD1 (5 bases). This clonotype was sampled from an elderly man with acute or convalescent COVID-19. CDR3 DNA sequence: TGTGCCAGCAGCCAACTAGGGAGGGACTCACCCCTCCACTTT. The encoded protein is CASSQLGRDSPLHF.